Below, 2 T cell receptor beta chains from the same sample are listed, as sequenced in a study of control samples from healthy donors and cancer patients. Profiling relied on immunoSEQ multiplex PCR, and the TCRdb table lists in-frame clones only, not all of them. This sample has 170,000 or so clones, with around 93% found just once. The sequenced sample was blood. The receptors were gathered from a man aged 18 to 30 in good health.

V usage is TRBV7-4 and J usage is TRBJ1-1, with a possible D match to TRBD1 (5 bases). The germline V gene has CDR1 SGHVT and CDR2 SQSDAQ. V was pared by 2 bases and J by 0 bases, with 10 bases between. The CDR3 loop spans 15 amino acids. The DNA of the CDR3 is TGTGCCAGCAGCTTATTCGGCAGGGTGAACACTGAAGCTTTCTTT. This codes for CASSLFGRVNTEAFF.

As for this clone: The identical CDR3 is also encoded by other nucleotide sequences in the sample. V usage is TRBV6-5 and J usage is TRBJ1-5; D ambiguous. The CDR3 length is 13 residues. From germline, CDR1 is MNHEY and CDR2 SVGAGI. With 6 bases removed from V and 6 bases from J, the gap between germline ends came to 12 bases. This CDR3 reads CASRRGAVQPQHF. The CDR3 nucleotides read TGTGCCAGCAGACGAGGCGCGGTTCAGCCCCAGCATTTT.